The 12 T cell receptor beta chains below come from one sample, sequenced in a study of CD8 T cells in Susac syndrome. Reverse transcription of roughly 0.5 to 1 ug RNA was carried out with random hexamers. Each CDR3 protein is one row after TCRdb ran MiXCR on the immunoSEQ multiplex PCR reads. The sample includes roughly 170,000 distinct CDR3 sequences, about 94% seen only once; the top ten take under 0.095%. Material: CD4+ T cells from PBMCs. The receptor set was obtained from a human donor with multiple sclerosis.

This sequence joins TRBV28 and TRBJ2-1; no reliable D call. The CDR3 sequence is 17 residues long. Germline CDR1 is MDHEN and CDR2 is SYDVKM. V dropped 1 base and J dropped 7 bases, with 20 bases sitting between them. The CDR3 reads CASSLSSGKTYGNEQFF. The CDR3 nucleotides read TGTGCCAGCAGTTTATCTTCGGGCAAGACGTACGGGAATGAGCAGTTCTTC.

The genes are TRBV6-5 and TRBJ2-7; D is possibly TRBD1 (8 bases). V was cut by 6 bases and J by 2 bases, with 14 bases left in between. The CDR3 extends over 14 amino acids. The germline V gene has CDR1 MNHEY and CDR2 SVGAGI. CDR3 sequence (DNA): TGTGCCAGCAGGGGGGGGACAGGCCCCTACGAGCAGTACTTC. Translation: CASRGGTGPYEQYF.

This clonotype turned up a few times. The V and J genes are TRBV20-1 and TRBJ2-5, with TRBD2 matching over 12 bases. CDR3 length: 13 amino acids. J lost 5 bases, V lost 7 bases, and 5 bases had no gene match. Germline CDR1 is DFQATT and CDR2 is SNEGSKA (reference sequence). CDR3 in amino acids: CSVLAGGGETQYF. The DNA for the CDR3 is TGCAGTGTACTAGCGGGAGGCGGGGAGACCCAGTACTTC.

This chain connects TRBV18 to TRBJ2-5; 8 bases are shared with TRBD1. CDR1 and CDR2 (germline): KGHSH, LQKENI. The CDR3 has 14 amino acids. Germline trimming cut 6 bases from V and 4 bases from J; bases unmatched to any gene: 7. The CDR3 sequence: CASSRQGSGETQYF. The CDR3 DNA sequence: TGTGCCAGCTCTCGACAGGGGTCGGGAGAGACCCAGTACTTC.

This clonotype has just one count. The chain couples TRBV2 to TRBJ1-2; D may be TRBD1 (6 bases). V lost 11 bases, J lost 4 bases, and 17 bases lay in between. Germline V lookup: CDR1 SNHLY, CDR2 FYNNEI. This CDR3 spans 13 amino acids. The CDR3, as DNA: TGTGCCTCCAACAGGGTGGGTGGCTATGGCTACACCTTC. Its protein product is CASNRVGGYGYTF.

The rearrangement links TRBV6-5 to TRBJ2-3; the match to TRBD2 covers 10 bases. V lost 6 bases, J lost 6 bases, and 9 bases stayed unmatched. This CDR3 is built from 15 residues. The germline V gene encodes CDR1 MNHEY and CDR2 SVGAGI. For the CDR3, the DNA is TGTGCCAGCAGCTTGAGCGGGGGGGCCTCCGATACGCAGTATTTT. It encodes CASSLSGGASDTQYF.

The chain couples TRBV12-3 or TRBV12-4 to TRBJ1-1; 8 bases align to TRBD1. The CDR3 totals 14 residues. V lost 7 bases, J lost 4 bases, and 8 bases stayed unmatched. This chain's CDR3 is CASTRQGRGTEAFF. DNA of the CDR3: TGTGCCAGCACCCGACAGGGGCGGGGCACTGAAGCTTTCTTT.

This chain links TRBV6-6 with TRBJ2-5; TRBD2 is a possible D gene (7 bases). Germline CDR1 and CDR2: MNHNY and SVGAGI (reference sequence). V gave up 6 bases and J gave up 5 bases, with 19 bases separating them. The CDR3 extends over 15 amino acids. The CDR3: CASSPRTRGSETQYF. The CDR3 bases are TGTGCCAGCAGCCCTCGGACTAGGGGGTCGGAGACCCAGTACTTC.

The CDR3: CASSQVQSGTEAFF. DNA of the CDR3: TGTGCCAGCAGCCAAGTTCAGTCGGGGACTGAAGCTTTCTTT. The gene calls are TRBV3-1 and TRBJ1-1; D is unclear. CDR3 length: 14 amino acids. V dropped 1 base and J dropped 5 bases, with 11 bases sitting between them. Looked up from germline, CDR1 is LGHDT and CDR2 is YNNKEL (reference sequence).

The chain combines TRBV11-2 with TRBJ2-3; D remains ambiguous. V shed 4 bases and J shed 5 bases, with 10 bases lying between them. CDR1 and CDR2 from the germline V gene are SGHAT and FQNNGV. The CDR3 has 13 amino acids. The CDR3: CASSYRRRDTQYF. CDR3 sequence (DNA): TGTGCCAGCAGCTACCGAAGGCGAGATACGCAGTATTTT.

The J gene is TRBJ2-5, the V gene TRBV5-4, with 12 bases aligning to TRBD2. Germline V lookup: CDR1 SGHNT, CDR2 YYREEE (reference sequence). The CDR3 consists of 15 residues. V dropped 3 bases and J dropped 5; count of bases not matched to a gene: 5. CDR3 in DNA: TGTGCCAGCAGCTCTAGCGGGGGGGCCGGGGAGACCCAGTACTTC. It codes for CASSSSGGAGETQYF.

This clonotype was seen a single time. V usage is TRBV15 and J usage is TRBJ1-2, with D hard to call. V lost 3 bases to trimming and J lost 4 bases, with 15 bases between them. The germline CDR1 and CDR2 sequences are LNHNV and YYDKDF (reference sequence). CDR3 length: 15 residues. CDR3 residues: CATSRSSGIGYGYTF. CDR3 in DNA: TGTGCCACCAGCAGGAGCAGTGGGATTGGCTATGGCTACACCTTC. The complete variable domain, with remaining parts taken from reference TRBV15 and TRBJ1-2, reads DAMVIQNPRYQVTQFGKPVTLSCSQTLNHNVMYWYQQKSSQAPKLLFHYYDKDFNNEADTPDNFQSRRPNTSFCFLDIRSPGLGDTAMYLCATSRSSGIGYGYTFGSGTRLTVV.